Listed below are T cell receptor beta chains from one sample, sequenced in a study of T-cell memory formation after mild COVID-19. MiXCR, run by TCRdb on the 5' RACE reads, gives a single entry per CDR3 protein. The table lists 250,000 to 350,000 distinct CDR3 sequences, approximately 15% of them singletons. Material for sequencing was PBMCs or a T cell subset sorted from them (not recorded which). The source of these receptors is a man aged 18 to 30 who had mild COVID-19 (a few samples of this study predate the infection). Cell type and time point are not known. Both conserved end residues are part of each CDR3. D genes are given only for firm matches. Part of the rows lack a size; the others show once, few, many or a class for expanded clones.

>TRBJ2-1|TRBV7-8|NA|many
TGTGCCAGCAGCTTAGCGGGGGCAGGGAAAGAGCAGTTCTTC
CASSLAGAGKEQFF
>TRBJ1-3|TRBV6-5|NA|NA
TGTGCCAGCAGTTATCAAGGCCCTGGAAACACCATATATTTT
CASSYQGPGNTIYF
>TRBJ2-7|TRBV5-8|TRBD1|many
TGTGCCAGCAGGCAGGGGGACCTAAATCGTTTAGCCTACGAGCAGTACTTC
CASRQGDLNRLAYEQYF
>TRBJ2-3|TRBV9|TRBD2|few
TGTGCCAGCAGCGTAGTGGTAGCGGGGGGGCCGACAGATACGCAGTATTTT
CASSVVVAGGPTDTQYF
>TRBJ2-7|TRBV11-2|NA|few
TGTGCCAGCAGCTTAGGTTCCACAGCGAGCACGGACGAGTACTTC
CASSLGSTASTDEYF
>TRBJ1-3|TRBV6-1|NA|many
TGTGCCAGCAGTGAAATCAGTGGAAACACCATATATTTT
CASSEISGNTIYF
>TRBJ2-1|TRBV24-1|TRBD1|NA
TGTGCCACCAGTGATTTGGGGACAGGGGGAAATGAGCAGTTCTTC
CATSDLGTGGNEQFF
>TRBJ1-2|TRBV12-5|NA|NA
TGTGCTAGTGGTGACAACCCGAGGGGCCGCTATGGCTACACCTTC
CASGDNPRGRYGYTF
>TRBJ2-7|TRBV4-2|TRBD1|many
TGTGCCAGCAGCCAAGAAGGGACAGGGTACTACGAGCAGTACTTC
CASSQEGTGYYEQYF
>TRBJ2-3|TRBV7-2|NA|few
TGTGCCAGCAGCCCCCAGGTGGGGGTGACAGATACGCAGTATTTT
CASSPQVGVTDTQYF
>TRBJ1-1|TRBV7-3|NA|NA
TGTGCCAGCAGCTTAGATCAGGGGACTGAAGCTTTCTTT
CASSLDQGTEAFF
>TRBJ1-1|TRBV4-3|NA|many
TGCGCCAGCAGCCCACAGGGTTCGAACACTGAAGCTTTCTTT
CASSPQGSNTEAFF
>TRBJ1-2|TRBV9|NA|few
TGTGCCAGCAGCCCCCGAATTTATCCCGAGTATGGCTACACCTTC
CASSPRIYPEYGYTF
>TRBJ1-6|TRBV12-3/TRBV12-4|NA|few
TGTGCCAGCAGTTTTGGAGGGGCTGCTCCGAATTCACCCCTCCACTTT
CASSFGGAAPNSPLHF
>TRBJ2-2|TRBV24-1|NA|many
TGTGCCACCAGTGATGAACAGGGCGCCGGGGAGCTGTTTTTT
CATSDEQGAGELFF
>TRBJ1-1|TRBV29-1|NA|few
TGCAGCGTTACTGGGGAGACTGAAGCTTTCTTT
CSVTGETEAFF
>TRBJ2-7|TRBV7-6|NA|NA
TGTGCCAGCAGCCGAGAAGCTAGCTCAGCCTACGAGCAGTACTTC
CASSREASSAYEQYF
>TRBJ1-1|TRBV12-3/TRBV12-4|NA|few
TGTGCCAGCAGTTTTCGGAGAGAGAACACTGAAGCTTTCTTT
CASSFRRENTEAFF
>TRBJ2-1|TRBV3-1|NA|few
TGTGCCAGCAGCCAAAGGTGGGAGACAAAGGAACCCGAGCAGTTCTTC
CASSQRWETKEPEQFF
>TRBJ2-4|TRBV11-2|NA|few
TGTGCCAGCAGCTTAGTGGCGGAAAACATTCAGTACTTC
CASSLVAENIQYF
>TRBJ2-7|TRBV12-3/TRBV12-4|NA|many
TGTGCCAGCAGTTTAAGAGGGTTCTCCTACGAGCAGTACTTC
CASSLRGFSYEQYF
>TRBJ1-5|TRBV6-2/TRBV6-3|TRBD1|NA
TGTGCCACCGCTTCTGCGACAGGGGCATCCAATCAGCCCCAGCATTTT
CATASATGASNQPQHF
>TRBJ2-1|TRBV14|TRBD1|NA
TGTGCCAGCAACGCCGGGACAGTATACAATGAGCAGTTCTTC
CASNAGTVYNEQFF
>TRBJ2-1|TRBV6-5|NA|NA
TGTGCCAGCGGGTTGCGGGCCGGCGGGCGTGAGCAGTTCTTC
CASGLRAGGREQFF
>TRBJ1-6|TRBV5-6|TRBD1|few
TGTGCCAGCAGCTCTGGGACAGGCTCTCGGTCCCTCCACTTT
CASSSGTGSRSLHF
>TRBJ2-3|TRBV7-9|NA|NA
TGTGCCAGCAGTCTGATAGGGGTTGGGGATACGCAGTATTTT
CASSLIGVGDTQYF
>TRBJ2-5|TRBV7-2|NA|NA
TGTGCCAGCAGCTTAAGTAACGGTCAAGAGACCCAGTACTTC
CASSLSNGQETQYF
>TRBJ1-6|TRBV6-5|NA|few
TGTGCCAGCAGTTACTCGAAGACCCTTTCTCGCCTCCACTTT
CASSYSKTLSRLHF
>TRBJ1-2|TRBV5-6|TRBD1|few
TGTGCCAGCACCCAAACCGGCGGGACAGGGGCGATGGAGTTTGGCTACACCTTC
CASTQTGGTGAMEFGYTF
>TRBJ2-3|TRBV20-1|TRBD2|few
TGCAGTGCCCGCGCGGGGGGGCACCTAGATACGCAGTATTTT
CSARAGGHLDTQYF
>TRBJ2-1|TRBV7-3|NA|NA
TGTGCCAGCAGCTTAACGGGCCAACAGGGCTATGAGCAGTTCTTC
CASSLTGQQGYEQFF
>TRBJ2-1|TRBV25-1|TRBD2|NA
TGTGCCAGCTCAGGGACTAAGAAAGTTTACAATGAGCAGTTCTTC
CASSGTKKVYNEQFF
>TRBJ1-1|TRBV20-1|NA|NA
TGCAGTGCTAGAAGGTCGGTGAACACTGAAGCTTTCTTT
CSARRSVNTEAFF
>TRBJ1-5|TRBV6-2/TRBV6-3|NA|NA
TGTGCCAGCAGTCTATCCCGGGCGCTCCAGCATTTT
CASSLSRALQHF
>TRBJ2-3|TRBV9|NA|NA
TGTGCCAGCAGTCTAAGGGGATTTCGCACAGATACGCAGTATTTT
CASSLRGFRTDTQYF
>TRBJ1-1|TRBV4-3|NA|few
TGCGCCAGCAGCCCCGGCATCGGGAACACTGAAGCTTTCTTT
CASSPGIGNTEAFF
>TRBJ1-3|TRBV5-5|NA|once
TGTGCCAGCAGCCCGAGACCCCAGGCTGGAAACACCATATATTTT
CASSPRPQAGNTIYF
>TRBJ2-5|TRBV7-6|NA|few
TGTGCCAGCACGTTCAGGCAACAAGAGACCCAGTACTTC
CASTFRQQETQYF
>TRBJ1-4|TRBV25-1|NA|few
TGTGCCAGCAGTGAATGGGCAGTTAATGAAAAACTGTTTTTT
CASSEWAVNEKLFF
>TRBJ2-3|TRBV10-2|NA|NA
TGCGCCAGCAGTGATGTGGGGGGCCGGGGTACGCAGTATTTT
CASSDVGGRGTQYF
>TRBJ1-2|TRBV5-1|TRBD1|few
TGCGCCAGCAGCTGGGAGACAGGGGTTGGCTACACCTTC
CASSWETGVGYTF
>TRBJ2-1|TRBV10-3|TRBD1|NA
TGTGCCATCAGTGCACAGGGGGATGATGAGCAGTTCTTC
CAISAQGDDEQFF
>TRBJ2-4|TRBV5-1|NA|few
TGCGCCAGCAGCTCGACTTATAGACAGCGTCGGATCAACCTAGCCAAAAACATTCAGTACTTC
CASSSTYRQRRINLAKNIQYF
>TRBJ1-2|TRBV2|NA|many
TGTGCCAGCAGTGAACAGGGAGGAGCCTATGGCTACACCTTC
CASSEQGGAYGYTF
>TRBJ2-5|TRBV18|NA|NA
TGTGCCAGCTCATATGGGGGAGAAGGCGAGACCCAGTACTTC
CASSYGGEGETQYF
>TRBJ1-1|TRBV6-1|TRBD1|few
TGTGCCAGCAGTGAACAGGGGGGGTTTCTAGGTTTCTTT
CASSEQGGFLGFF
>TRBJ1-2|TRBV4-2|NA|few
TGTGCCAGCAGCCAAGATGAAGGGGTGGCGTATGGCTACACCTTC
CASSQDEGVAYGYTF
>TRBJ2-7|TRBV6-5|NA|many
TGTGCCAGCAGTCGAGGGAAGAGGGAGTACTTC
CASSRGKREYF